Presented here are 18 T cell receptor beta chains from one specimen sequenced in a study of blood T cell repertoires in COVID-19. The repertoire was sequenced with immunoSEQ multiplex PCR; TCRdb's copy has only in-frame clones and lacks some. The sample has 110,000 or so clones; roughly 87% are singletons. Sequenced input: peripheral blood. The receptors derive from a human donor in a cohort sampled during active COVID-19.

V gene TRBV29-1 combines with J gene TRBJ2-2; D not certain. Germline V gene data show CDR1 as SQVTM and CDR2 as ANQGSEA. There are 14 residues in the CDR3. Trimming shortened V by 0 bases and J by 7 bases, and 12 bases separated the two germline ends. CDR3 loop: CSVEDLRRNGELFF. The CDR3 coding sequence is TGCAGCGTTGAAGATCTGCGTAGAAACGGGGAGCTGTTTTTT.

This CDR3 is CASSLLRNTEAFF. The CDR3 nucleotides read TGTGCCAGCAGTCTACTTAGGAACACTGAAGCTTTCTTT. The V gene is TRBV28, the J gene TRBJ1-1, with D unclear. The germline V gene has CDR1 MDHEN and CDR2 SYDVKM. Between the trimmed V and J ends, which lost 5 bases and 1 base, there was a span of 8 bases. This CDR3 spans 13 amino acids.

The chain couples TRBV5-1 to TRBJ1-2; 7 bases agree with TRBD1. The V gene's germline CDR1 is SGHRS and CDR2 YFSETQ. There are 12 residues in the CDR3. J gave up 6 bases and V 4 bases, and 3 bases lay outside the gene matches. CDR3 bases: TGCGCCAGCAGCCCACAGGGGAATGGCTACACCTTC. Protein product: CASSPQGNGYTF.

The rearrangement links TRBV10-1 to TRBJ2-7; 8 positions agree with TRBD1. Germline trimming cut 2 bases from V and 5 bases from J; bases unmatched to any gene: 5. The CDR3 is 14 residues long. The germline V gene encodes CDR1 WNHNN and CDR2 SYGVQD (reference sequence). The CDR3: CASSERGRGHEQYF. The CDR3 DNA sequence: TGCGCCAGCAGTGAGAGAGGCAGGGGGCACGAGCAGTACTTC.

J is TRBJ1-2 and V is TRBV5-4; D gene uncertain. Germline V gene data show CDR1 as SGHNT and CDR2 as YYREEE (reference sequence). The ends were cut back, 4 bases at V and 4 bases at J, with 14 bases in the middle. The CDR3 has 14 amino acids. The CDR3 DNA sequence: TGTGCCAGCAGCGATGGTGCTAGGCTCTATGGCTACACCTTC. Translation gives CASSDGARLYGYTF.

V and J are TRBV18 and TRBJ2-1, with D tentatively TRBD2 (6 bases). Trimming left V 6 bases short and J 6 bases short, with 9 bases between. Germline V gene sequence: CDR1 KGHSH, CDR2 LQKENI. CDR3 length: 12 residues. Written as DNA, the CDR3 is TGTGCCAGCTCGCGGGACTCCAATGAGCAGTTCTTC. It is translated as CASSRDSNEQFF.

This chain links TRBV28 with TRBJ2-4; possibly TRBD2 for D (6 bases). Germline CDR1 MDHEN, CDR2 SYDVKM. The CDR3 spans 17 residues. Trimming took 5 bases from V and 1 from J, leaving 18 bases between them. CDR3 sequence (DNA): TGTGCCAGCAGTCCGCCGACTAGATCCATGGCCAAAAACATTCAGTACTTC. Translated: CASSPPTRSMAKNIQYF.

This clone has a handful of counts. V usage is TRBV7-8 and J usage is TRBJ1-5; 9 positions agree with TRBD1. CDR1 is SGHVS, CDR2 FQNEAQ, per germline. The CDR3 is 17 amino acids. Trimming at V came to 1 base and at J to 8 bases, leaving 12 bases not matched to a gene. The CDR3 coding sequence is TGTGCCAGCAGCTTAGTCGGGACAGGGACTCTCGGGGAGCCCCAGCATTTT. Residues: CASSLVGTGTLGEPQHF.

This chain joins TRBV2 and TRBJ1-1; D is unresolved. This CDR3 has 15 amino acids. Germline CDR1 is SNHLY and CDR2 is FYNNEI. V gave up 3 bases and J gave up 1 base, with 12 bases separating them. CDR3 nucleotide sequence: TGTGCCAGCAGTGAGCGTGGCGGGGAGAACACTGAAGCTTTCTTT. Its translation: CASSERGGENTEAFF.

This clone occurred many times. The rearrangement links TRBV11-3 to TRBJ1-4; the D gene is possibly TRBD1 (5 bases). Trimming shortened V by 5 bases and J by 6 bases, and 7 bases separated the two germline ends. Germline assignment: CDR1 SGHNT and CDR2 YENEEA. The CDR3 loop spans 12 amino acids. The CDR3 spells CASSIRDEKLFF. Written as DNA, the CDR3 is TGTGCCAGCAGCATCAGGGATGAAAAACTGTTTTTT.

J is TRBJ2-3 and V is TRBV19; 9 bases align to TRBD2. The CDR3 runs 15 residues. Trimming at V came to 6 bases and at J to 2 bases, leaving 6 bases not matched to a gene. Germline-derived CDR1 and CDR2 are LNHDA and SQIVND (reference sequence). The CDR3 is CASSPTSGNTDTQYF. The DNA for the CDR3 is TGTGCCAGTAGCCCGACTAGCGGCAACACAGATACGCAGTATTTT.

The chain is built from TRBV5-4 and TRBJ2-7; the D gene is possibly TRBD1 (5 bases). There are 14 residues in the CDR3. CDR1 SGHNT and CDR2 YYREEE come from the germline V gene (reference sequence). Trimming removed 0 bases from V and 2 bases from J, with 9 bases in between. The CDR3 sequence: CASSLVGQPYEQYF. The CDR3 DNA reads as TGTGCCAGCAGCTTGGTGGGGCAGCCCTACGAGCAGTACTTC.

The rearrangement joins TRBV2 to TRBJ1-5; D is possibly TRBD1 (5 bases). Germline CDR1 reads SNHLY; CDR2 reads FYNNEI. This CDR3 is built from 13 residues. Trimming removed 1 base from V and 5 bases from J, with 6 bases in between. CDR3 sequence (DNA): TGTGCCAGCAGTGAAGGACAGCATCAGCCCCAGCATTTT. This encodes CASSEGQHQPQHF.

The CDR3 loop is CASSSPTSGVIHEQYF. The CDR3 bases are TGTGCCAGCAGCTCCCCGACTAGCGGGGTTATTCACGAGCAGTACTTC. This chain links TRBV11-2 with TRBJ2-7, with 11 positions matching TRBD2. This CDR3 is 16 amino acids long. CDR1 is SGHAT and CDR2 is FQNNGV in the germline V gene. The V segment lost 4 bases and the J segment 5 bases; nucleotides outside the gene matches: 10.

This rearrangement joins TRBV7-3 to TRBJ2-2, with TRBD2 matching over 8 bases. The CDR3 is made up of 15 amino acids. Germline-derived CDR1 and CDR2 are SGHTA and FQGTGA. With 5 bases clipped from V and 3 bases from J, the junction kept 5 bases outside the gene matches. CDR3 sequence reads: CASSRLGGDTGELFF. The DNA for the CDR3 is TGTGCCAGCAGCCGCCTCGGGGGGGACACCGGGGAGCTGTTTTTT.

The chain recombines TRBV27 with TRBJ1-4, with 9 bases identical to TRBD1. This CDR3 contains 16 residues. The V and J ends lost 5 bases and 3 bases, in that order; junction bases with no gene match: 7. Germline CDR1 is MNHEY and CDR2 is SMNVEV (reference sequence). CDR3 coding DNA: TGTGCCAGCAGTACAACAGGGGGCAGAGCTAATGAAAAACTGTTTTTT. Amino acid sequence: CASSTTGGRANEKLFF.

The gene calls are TRBV7-2 and TRBJ2-1; 7 bases are a match to TRBD2. V shed 5 bases and J 15 bases; nucleotides not matched to a gene: 10. The CDR3 consists of 12 residues. The germline gives CDR1 SGHTA, CDR2 FQGNSA. The CDR3 loop is CASSPGGRGGFF. In DNA form, the CDR3 reads TGTGCCAGCAGCCCCGGGGGGAGGGGTGGGTTCTTC.

This clone came up once. The rearrangement links TRBV10-1 to TRBJ1-2; no clear D. The CDR3 spans 15 residues. Germline lookup yields CDR1 WNHNN and CDR2 SYGVQD (reference sequence). The V and J ends lost 4 bases and 6 bases respectively, with 18 bases between them. CDR3 bases: TGCGCCAGCAGTGTGGCCGCGGGAAGGCAGGATGGCTACACCTTC. Protein product: CASSVAAGRQDGYTF.